Listed below are T cell receptor beta chains from one sample, sequenced in a study of spatial heterogeneity in lung cancer. TCRdb called the 5' RACE reads again in MiXCR, with one record for every CDR3 protein. The profile shows about 5,000 distinct CDR3 sequences, roughly 3.9% of them singletons. Here the sequenced sample was normal lung tissue next to the tumor, taken at surgery. These receptors all come from a male donor with early-stage non-small cell lung cancer. The CDR3 runs from the conserved cysteine through the conserved F or W. The D gene is left open where the match is weak. Some rows mark clone size as missing; the rest say once, few, many or name a class of expanded clone.

>few|TRBJ2-1|14|TRBV29-1|TRBD2
TGCAGCGTTGGGGCGGGAGGCCGACCGAAGGAGCAGTTCTTC
CSVGAGGRPKEQFF
>medium-sized|TRBJ2-4|18|TRBV7-3|-
TGTGCCAGCAGCTTAGTTCCGGGACAGGGACTAGCCAAAAGCATTCAGTACTTC
CASSLVPGQGLAKSIQYF
>many|TRBJ1-1|11|TRBV6-6|-
TGTGCCAGCAGTTCTAGTACTGAAGCTTTCTTT
CASSSSTEAFF
>medium-sized|TRBJ1-2|14|TRBV9|TRBD1
TGTGCCAGCAGCGAGAACAGGGGGCCCAATGGCTACACCTTC
CASSENRGPNGYTF
>many|TRBJ2-1|14|TRBV6-1|TRBD1
TGTGCCAGCACCTTAGGACAGGCGAACAATGAGCAGTTCTTC
CASTLGQANNEQFF
>medium-sized|TRBJ2-1|13|TRBV29-1|TRBD2
TGCAGCGTTGAGGCGGGAGCCGGCAATGAGCAGTTCTTC
CSVEAGAGNEQFF
>medium-sized|TRBJ1-6|15|TRBV6-5|-
TGTGCCAGCAGTAAGACCAGGGAAGCAAATTCACCCCTCCACTTT
CASSKTREANSPLHF
>medium-sized|TRBJ1-6|13|TRBV30|-
TGTGCCTGGAGTACCCGACACGATTCACCCCTCCACTTT
CAWSTRHDSPLHF
>many|TRBJ2-5|14|TRBV12-3/TRBV12-4|-
TGTGCCAGCAGTCCGACATTTGAGCAAGAGACCCAGTACTTC
CASSPTFEQETQYF
>many|TRBJ1-2|15|TRBV7-6|-
TGTGCCAGCAGCGTCGGAGGACGGGGGGGCTATGGCTACACCTTC
CASSVGGRGGYGYTF
>-|TRBJ1-4|14|TRBV19|-
TGTGCCAGCCGACAGGACGGATCTAATGAAAAACTGTTTTTT
CASRQDGSNEKLFF
>-|TRBJ2-1|14|TRBV27|-
TGTGCCAGCAGCTTTGCCGGGACCTACAATGAGCAGTTCTTC
CASSFAGTYNEQFF
>medium-sized|TRBJ2-3|14|TRBV20-1|TRBD2
TGCAGTGCTAGTTTAACTAGCGGGAAGGGTACGCAGTATTTT
CSASLTSGKGTQYF
>medium-sized|TRBJ2-6|16|TRBV11-2|-
TGTGCCAGCAGCTTATCCAGGGTTTCTGGGGCCAACGTCCTGACTTTC
CASSLSRVSGANVLTF
>medium-sized|TRBJ2-5|15|TRBV28|-
TGTGCCAGCAGTTTAGTAGGACTCTACCAAGAGACCCAGTACTTC
CASSLVGLYQETQYF
>medium-sized|TRBJ1-1|11|TRBV20-1|TRBD1
TGCAGTGCTAGAAGGGGGCCAGAAGCTTTCTTT
CSARRGPEAFF
>many|TRBJ2-1|14|TRBV24-1|-
TGTGCCACCGAGTCTGATACCGGGACGGATGAGCAGTTCTTC
CATESDTGTDEQFF
>many|TRBJ2-1|16|TRBV12-3/TRBV12-4|-
TGTGCCAGCAGTTTTCTCCTGGGAGATGTACCAAATGAGCAGTTCTTC
CASSFLLGDVPNEQFF
>many|TRBJ2-3|15|TRBV2|TRBD2
TGTGCCAGCAACAGACGGGGGGTCAACACAGATACGCAGTATTTT
CASNRRGVNTDTQYF
>few|TRBJ1-1|15|TRBV30|TRBD1
TGTGCCTGGAGTGAGATGGGCAGGGGGGACACTGAAGCTTTCTTT
CAWSEMGRGDTEAFF
>many|TRBJ2-5|14|TRBV2|TRBD1
TGTGCCAGCAGTCTCCGGACAGGGGCAGAGACCCAGTACTTC
CASSLRTGAETQYF
>many|TRBJ1-2|14|TRBV3-1|-
TGTGCCAGCAGCCAAGACCCGGGGGCCTATGGCTACACCTTC
CASSQDPGAYGYTF
>many|TRBJ1-1|14|TRBV4-1|-
TGCGCCAGCAGCCAAGAGTACATAAACACTGAAGCTTTCTTT
CASSQEYINTEAFF
>medium-sized|TRBJ2-2|15|TRBV2|-
TGTGCCAGCAGTGAGGGGCCACTATCCACCGGGGAGCTGTTTTTT
CASSEGPLSTGELFF
>many|TRBJ2-1|15|TRBV19|-
TGTGCCAGTAGTAGGGAACGCTCAAACGACAATGAGCAGTTCTTC
CASSRERSNDNEQFF
>many|TRBJ1-5|13|TRBV30|-
TGTGCCTGGAGTCGGTCCAGGGGTCAGCCCCAGCATTTT
CAWSRSRGQPQHF
>medium-sized|TRBJ1-1|13|TRBV24-1|-
TGTGCCACCAGTGACCCCGACGAAACTGAAGCTTTCTTT
CATSDPDETEAFF
>many|TRBJ2-3|13|TRBV5-8|-
TGTGCCAGCAGCTTATCAGACAGGGATACGCAGTATTTT
CASSLSDRDTQYF
>medium-sized|TRBJ1-2|12|TRBV19|-
TGTGCCAGTAGTATTCTAAACTATGGCTACACCTTC
CASSILNYGYTF
>-|TRBJ2-1|15|TRBV19|-
TGTGCCAGTAGTATCGTCCCGGGCCCCCTCAATGAGCAGTTCTTC
CASSIVPGPLNEQFF
>medium-sized|TRBJ1-6|14|TRBV12-3/TRBV12-4|-
TGTGCCAGCAATCCGGGGGGCACAAATTCACCCCTCCACTTT
CASNPGGTNSPLHF
>medium-sized|TRBJ2-7|13|TRBV20-1|-
TGCAGTGCTCCGTCCGGGACTCACTACGAGCAGTACTTC
CSAPSGTHYEQYF
>many|TRBJ1-4|17|TRBV20-1|-
TGCAGTGCTAGTGGGTCCGGACTACGGGGGGGGGGAGAAAAACTGTTTTTT
CSASGSGLRGGGEKLFF
>medium-sized|TRBJ1-2|14|TRBV12-3/TRBV12-4|-
TGTGCCAGCAGCGTCAGGGGAAGTAACTATGGCTACACCTTC
CASSVRGSNYGYTF
>medium-sized|TRBJ1-4|15|TRBV13|-
TGTGCCAGCTGCCCCGTTGGGGGGGCTCGTGAAAAACTGTTTTTT
CASCPVGGAREKLFF
>medium-sized|TRBJ2-3|11|TRBV5-1|-
TGCGCCAGCAGCTTGGGGGTGACGCAGTATTTT
CASSLGVTQYF
>medium-sized|TRBJ1-1|14|TRBV18|-
TGTGCCAGCTCACCAGTGGGGGCGGACACTGAAGCTTTCTTT
CASSPVGADTEAFF
>many|TRBJ1-2|13|TRBV5-1|-
TGCGCCAGCAGCTCCACAGAAGTGGAAGGCTACACCTTC
CASSSTEVEGYTF
>many|TRBJ1-1|14|TRBV12-3/TRBV12-4|-
TGTGCCAGCAGTTTAGTCAGCATGAACACTGAAGCTTTCTTT
CASSLVSMNTEAFF
>medium-sized|TRBJ2-5|15|TRBV5-1|-
TGCGCCAGCAGCCCCGACAGGTCCCAGGGGGAGACCCAGTACTTC
CASSPDRSQGETQYF
>many|TRBJ2-3|17|TRBV12-3/TRBV12-4|TRBD2
TGTGCCAGCAGTAGGGGACTAGCGGGACAGAAATGGGGTACGCAGTATTTT
CASSRGLAGQKWGTQYF
>many|TRBJ1-5|14|TRBV20-1|-
TGCAGTGCTAGAGCCTGGACGGCGGGGCAGCCCCAGCATTTT
CSARAWTAGQPQHF
>many|TRBJ2-2|16|TRBV5-6|-
TGTGCCAGCAGCTTGAGAGGCCGGGCCTACACCGGGGAGCTGTTTTTT
CASSLRGRAYTGELFF
>many|TRBJ2-7|15|TRBV5-4|TRBD2
TGTGCCAGCAGCTTGGAACTAGCGGGGTCCTACGAGCAGTACTTC
CASSLELAGSYEQYF
>many|TRBJ1-1|13|TRBV7-9|TRBD1
TGTGCCAGCAGCTTAGGACAGGGGACTGAAGCTTTCTTT
CASSLGQGTEAFF
>medium-sized|TRBJ1-1|13|TRBV2|-
TGTGCCAGTATCCAGGAGTTGGACACTGAAGCTTTCTTT
CASIQELDTEAFF
>many|TRBJ2-5|13|TRBV30|-
TGTGCCTGCTTCCGCACGGGTAGGGAGACCCAGTACTTC
CACFRTGRETQYF
>medium-sized|TRBJ2-5|15|TRBV7-9|-
TGTGCCAGCAGCTTATACGGTGAATCGCAAGAGACCCAGTACTTC
CASSLYGESQETQYF
>many|TRBJ1-1|15|TRBV5-4|-
TGTGCCAGCAGCCCTCACTCAAAAGGGGACACTGAAGCTTTCTTT
CASSPHSKGDTEAFF